This T cell receptor beta chain was documented in a study of OX40 agonist ivuxolimab in advanced cancers. Per germline, CDR1 SNHLY and CDR2 FYNNEI. Trimming cost V 6 bases and J 3 bases; bases outside gene matches: 4. The CDR3 contains 17 residues. Some clones are missing from TCRdb's copy, which holds only in-frame ones; the method was immunoSEQ multiplex PCR. The repertoire holds 60,000 to 85,000 clones, with around nine tenths as singletons. The receptor was derived from an adult with an advanced solid tumor such as melanoma, head and neck, liver or kidney cancer. Sequences were derived from CD4+ or CD8+ T cells sorted from blood, sampled in a trial of the OX40 agonist ivuxolimab. V gene TRBV2 combines with J gene TRBJ2-2, with TRBD2 matching over 16 bases. The CDR3 DNA follows: TGTGCCAGCAGCGAGGGACTAGCGGGAGGGGACACCGGGGAGCTGTTTTTT. Residues: CASSEGLAGGDTGELFF.